This T cell receptor beta chain was documented in a study of T cell repertoires in cytomegalovirus infection. TCRdb used MiXCR to reprocess the reads, holding one entry per CDR3 protein. Here the sample spans 200,000 or so distinct CDR3 sequences, 28% being singletons. V gave up 5 bases and J gave up 5 bases; unmatched junction bases: 13. From germline, CDR1 is MNHNY and CDR2 SVGAGI (reference sequence). This CDR3 spans 16 amino acids. Regarding the study as a whole: Ex vivo responses were dominated by HLA-C-restricted CMV-specific TCR beta clonotypes. Identification of carriers of CMV plus the relevant HLA was achieved through cumulative public TCR beta family frequency.

Note on this clonotype: Antigen unknown.

The receptor comes from a human donor in good health (CMV status not recorded). Some clones in this sample may be carry-over from other donors' samples. V and J are TRBV6-6 and TRBJ2-7; 9 nucleotides align to TRBD1. The material sequenced was PBMCs. The DNA for the CDR3 is TGTGCCAGCAGTCCCCCGCCGGGACAGGGTGCCCACGAGCAGTACTTC. Residues: CASSPPPGQGAHEQYF.